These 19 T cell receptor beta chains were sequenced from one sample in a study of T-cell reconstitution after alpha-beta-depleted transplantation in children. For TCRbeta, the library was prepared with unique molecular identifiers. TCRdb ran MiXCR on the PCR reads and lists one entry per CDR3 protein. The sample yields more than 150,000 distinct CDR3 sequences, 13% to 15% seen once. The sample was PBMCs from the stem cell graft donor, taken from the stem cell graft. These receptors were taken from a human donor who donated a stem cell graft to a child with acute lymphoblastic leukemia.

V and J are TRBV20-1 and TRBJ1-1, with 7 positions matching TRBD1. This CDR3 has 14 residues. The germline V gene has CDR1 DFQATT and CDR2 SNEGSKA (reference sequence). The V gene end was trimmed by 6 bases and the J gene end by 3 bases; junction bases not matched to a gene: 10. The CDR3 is CSARLGGSHTEAFF. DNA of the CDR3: TGCAGTGCCCGACTAGGGGGCTCCCACACTGAAGCTTTCTTT.

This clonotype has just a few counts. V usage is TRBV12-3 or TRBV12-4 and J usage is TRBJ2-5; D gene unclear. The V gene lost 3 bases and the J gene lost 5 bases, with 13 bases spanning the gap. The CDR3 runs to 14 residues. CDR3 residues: CASSLGLLGETQYF. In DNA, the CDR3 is TGTGCCAGCAGTTTGGGTTTACTTGGGGAGACCCAGTACTTC.

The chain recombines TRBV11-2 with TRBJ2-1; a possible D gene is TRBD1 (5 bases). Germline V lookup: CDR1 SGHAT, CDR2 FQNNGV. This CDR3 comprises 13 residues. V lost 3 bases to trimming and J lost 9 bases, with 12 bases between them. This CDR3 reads CASSLGQVREQFF. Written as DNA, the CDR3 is TGTGCCAGCAGCTTGGGGCAAGTCCGTGAGCAGTTCTTC.

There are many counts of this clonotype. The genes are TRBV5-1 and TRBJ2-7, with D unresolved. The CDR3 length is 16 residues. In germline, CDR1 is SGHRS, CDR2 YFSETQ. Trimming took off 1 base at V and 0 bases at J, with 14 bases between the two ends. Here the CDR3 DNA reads TGCGCCAGCAGCTTGTTATCGAGCCGTTCCTCCTACGAGCAGTACTTC. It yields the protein CASSLLSSRSSYEQYF.

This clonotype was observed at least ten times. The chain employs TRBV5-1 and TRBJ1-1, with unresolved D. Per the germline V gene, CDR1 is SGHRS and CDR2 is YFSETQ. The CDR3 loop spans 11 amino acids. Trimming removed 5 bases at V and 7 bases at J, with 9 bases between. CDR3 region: CASRDPGEAFF. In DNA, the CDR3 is TGCGCCAGCAGGGACCCAGGTGAAGCTTTCTTT.

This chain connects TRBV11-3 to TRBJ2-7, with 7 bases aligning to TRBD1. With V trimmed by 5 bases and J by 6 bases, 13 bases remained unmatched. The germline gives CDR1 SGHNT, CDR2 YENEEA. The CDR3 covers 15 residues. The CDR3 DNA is TGTGCCAGCAGCAACCTTGACAGGGTGCTACCCGAGCAGTACTTC. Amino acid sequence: CASSNLDRVLPEQYF.

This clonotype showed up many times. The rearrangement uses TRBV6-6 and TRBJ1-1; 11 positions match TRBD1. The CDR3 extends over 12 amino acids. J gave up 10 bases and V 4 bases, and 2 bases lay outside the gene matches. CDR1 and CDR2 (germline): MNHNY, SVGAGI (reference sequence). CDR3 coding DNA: TGTGCCAGCAGTTGGGGACAGGGGGGAGCTTTCTTT. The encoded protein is CASSWGQGGAFF.

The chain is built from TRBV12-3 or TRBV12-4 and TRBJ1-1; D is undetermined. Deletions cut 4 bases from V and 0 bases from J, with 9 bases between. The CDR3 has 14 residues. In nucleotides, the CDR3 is TGTGCCAGCAGTTACCAGGTCATGAACACTGAAGCTTTCTTT. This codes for CASSYQVMNTEAFF.

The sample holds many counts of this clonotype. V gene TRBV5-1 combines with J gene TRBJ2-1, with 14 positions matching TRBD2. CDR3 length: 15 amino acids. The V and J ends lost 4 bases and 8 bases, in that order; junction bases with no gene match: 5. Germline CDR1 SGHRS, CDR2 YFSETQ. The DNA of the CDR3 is TGCGCCAGCAGCCCGGGACTAGCGGGGGTCTATGAGCAGTTCTTC. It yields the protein CASSPGLAGVYEQFF.

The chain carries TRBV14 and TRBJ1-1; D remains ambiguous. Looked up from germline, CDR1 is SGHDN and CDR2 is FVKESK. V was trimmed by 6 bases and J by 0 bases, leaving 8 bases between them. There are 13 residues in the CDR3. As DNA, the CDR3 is TGTGCCAGCAGTCACGGGATGAACACTGAAGCTTTCTTT. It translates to CASSHGMNTEAFF.

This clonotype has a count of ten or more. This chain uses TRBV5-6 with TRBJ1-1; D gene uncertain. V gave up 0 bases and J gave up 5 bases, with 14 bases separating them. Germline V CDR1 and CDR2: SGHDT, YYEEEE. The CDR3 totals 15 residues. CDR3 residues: CASSLGPSTKTEAFF. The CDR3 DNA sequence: TGTGCCAGCAGCTTGGGCCCGAGTACGAAGACTGAAGCTTTCTTT.

CDR3 loop: CSVEGPRERTALTHNEQFF. CDR3 nucleotides: TGCAGCGTTGAAGGGCCCAGAGAGCGGACAGCTCTCACCCACAATGAGCAGTTCTTC. The chain recombines TRBV29-1 with TRBJ2-1, with TRBD1 as a possible D gene (6 bases). V was shortened by 1 base and J by 5 bases, with 27 bases between the two germline ends. Germline CDR1 and CDR2: SQVTM and ANQGSEA. There are 19 residues in the CDR3.

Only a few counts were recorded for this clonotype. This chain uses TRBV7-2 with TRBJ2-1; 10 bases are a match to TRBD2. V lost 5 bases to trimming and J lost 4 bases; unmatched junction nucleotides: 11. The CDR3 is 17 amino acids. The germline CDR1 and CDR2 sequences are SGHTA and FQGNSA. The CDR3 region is CASSRLDGTSAYNEQFF. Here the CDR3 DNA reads TGTGCCAGCAGCCGCTTAGATGGGACTAGCGCTTACAATGAGCAGTTCTTC. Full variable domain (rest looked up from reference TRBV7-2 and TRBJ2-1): GAGVSQSPSNKVTEKGKDVELRCDPISGHTALYWYRQSLGQGLEFLIYFQGNSAPDKSGLPSDRFSAERTGGSVSTLTIQRTQQEDSAVYLCASSRLDGTSAYNEQFFGPGTRLTVL.

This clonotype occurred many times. The CDR3 DNA is TGTGCCAGCAGCCTCGAGGGGGCAACTAATGAAAAACTGTTTTTT. Its translation: CASSLEGATNEKLFF. V gene TRBV7-8 combines with J gene TRBJ1-4; D may be TRBD1 (6 bases). CDR3 size: 15 residues. Germline loops: CDR1 SGHVS, CDR2 FQNEAQ. Trimming stripped 5 bases from V and 0 bases from J, with 10 bases between. Based on the CDR3 plus reference TRBV7-8 and TRBJ1-4, the full variable domain is GAGVSQSPRYKVAKRGQDVALRCDPISGHVSLFWYQQALGQGPEFLTYFQNEAQLDKSGLPSDRFFAERPEGSVSTLKIQRTQQEDSAVYLCASSLEGATNEKLFFGSGTQLSVL.

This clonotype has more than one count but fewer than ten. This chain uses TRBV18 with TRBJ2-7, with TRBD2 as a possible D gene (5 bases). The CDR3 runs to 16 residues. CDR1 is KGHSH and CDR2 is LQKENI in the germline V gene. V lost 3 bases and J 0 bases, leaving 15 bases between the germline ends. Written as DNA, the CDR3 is TGTGCCAGCTCACCCCGGATGGGCGGGTCCTCCTACGAGCAGTACTTC. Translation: CASSPRMGGSSYEQYF. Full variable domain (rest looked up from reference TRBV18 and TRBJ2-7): NAGVMQNPRHLVRRRGQEARLRCSPMKGHSHVYWYRQLPEEGLKFMVYLQKENIIDESGMPKERFSAEFPKEGPSILRIQQVVRGDSAAYFCASSPRMGGSSYEQYFGPGTRLTVT.

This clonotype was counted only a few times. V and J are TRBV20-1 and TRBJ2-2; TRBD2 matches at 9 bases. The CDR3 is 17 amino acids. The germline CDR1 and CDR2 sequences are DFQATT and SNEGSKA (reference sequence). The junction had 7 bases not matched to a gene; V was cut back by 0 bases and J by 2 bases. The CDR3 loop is CSARDPRAGGNTGELFF. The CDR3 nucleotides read TGCAGTGCTAGAGATCCTCGAGCGGGAGGCAACACCGGGGAGCTGTTTTTT.

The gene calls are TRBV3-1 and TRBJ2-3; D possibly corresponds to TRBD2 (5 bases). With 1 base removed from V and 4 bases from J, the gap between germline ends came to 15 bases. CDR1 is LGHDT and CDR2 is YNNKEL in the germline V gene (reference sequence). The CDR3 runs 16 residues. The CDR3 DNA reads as TGTGCCAGCAGCCAAGCATCGGGAAGGAGCGCAGATACGCAGTATTTT. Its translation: CASSQASGRSADTQYF.

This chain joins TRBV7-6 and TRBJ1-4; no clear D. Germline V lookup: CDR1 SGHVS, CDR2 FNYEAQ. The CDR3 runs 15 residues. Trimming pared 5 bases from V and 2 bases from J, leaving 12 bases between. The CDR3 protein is CASSLSSGTNEKLFF. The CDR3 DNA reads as TGTGCCAGCAGCCTAAGCAGCGGTACTAATGAAAAACTGTTTTTT.

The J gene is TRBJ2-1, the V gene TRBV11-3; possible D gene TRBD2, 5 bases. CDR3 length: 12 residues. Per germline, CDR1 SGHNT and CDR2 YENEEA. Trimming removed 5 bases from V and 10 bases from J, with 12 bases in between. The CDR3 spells CASSPAPGEQFF. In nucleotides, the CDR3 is TGTGCCAGCAGCCCGGCACCGGGGGAGCAGTTCTTC.